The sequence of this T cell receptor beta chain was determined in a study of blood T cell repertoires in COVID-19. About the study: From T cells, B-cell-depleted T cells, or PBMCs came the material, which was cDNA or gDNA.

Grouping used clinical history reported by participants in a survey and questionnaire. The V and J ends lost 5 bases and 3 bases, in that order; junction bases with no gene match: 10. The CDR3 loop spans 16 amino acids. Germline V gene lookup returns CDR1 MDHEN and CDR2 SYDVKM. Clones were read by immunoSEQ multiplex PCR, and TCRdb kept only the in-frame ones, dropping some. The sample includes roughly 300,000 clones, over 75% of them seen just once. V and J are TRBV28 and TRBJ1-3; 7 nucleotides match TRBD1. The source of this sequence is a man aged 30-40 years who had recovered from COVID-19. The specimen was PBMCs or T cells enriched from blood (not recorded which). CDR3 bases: TGTGCCAGCAGTGTCCTTCCGGGACAGTTTGGAAACACCATATATTTT. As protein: CASSVLPGQFGNTIYF.